Listed below are T cell receptor beta chains from one sample, sequenced in a study of metastatic and nonmetastatic thyroid tumors. MiXCR re-clonotyped the PCR reads for TCRdb. The table has 100,000 or so clones, 15% seen once. Sequenced: blood. The receptors derive from a female donor with papillary thyroid cancer or a benign thyroid nodule (not recorded which). Some clones in this sample may be carry-over from other donors' samples. The CDR3 runs from the conserved cysteine through the conserved F or W. Each record gives: clone size, J gene, CDR3 length, D gene, V gene, CDR3 protein, CDR3 DNA. A D gene is named only where the DNA matches it firmly. Part of the rows lack a size; the others show once, few, many or a class for expanded clones.

many	TRBJ2-4	15	TRBD1	TRBV10-2	CASSEGWTGKNIQYF	TGCGCCAGCAGTGAAGGATGGACAGGGAAAAACATTCAGTACTTC
many	TRBJ2-7	12	TRBD1	TRBV30	CVGTGAGDEQYF	TGTGTAGGCACAGGGGCTGGCGACGAGCAGTACTTC
many	TRBJ1-1	16	NA	TRBV2	CASSESSPTGSSEAFF	TGTGCCAGCAGTGAAAGTTCCCCAACAGGGTCTAGTGAAGCTTTCTTT
many	TRBJ2-5	15	NA	TRBV28	CANPLRQTFQETQYF	TGTGCCAACCCGTTAAGGCAGACCTTCCAAGAGACCCAGTACTTC
many	TRBJ1-5	13	NA	TRBV19	CASSSTFGHFQHF	TGTGCCAGTAGCTCGACCTTCGGGCATTTCCAGCATTTT
many	TRBJ2-1	14	TRBD2	TRBV7-2	CASSPGLADNEQFF	TGTGCCAGCAGCCCGGGACTAGCCGACAATGAGCAGTTCTTC
NA	TRBJ2-3	14	NA	TRBV5-1	CASSLSSTTDMQYF	TGCGCCAGCAGCTTGTCCTCTACAACAGATATGCAGTATTTT
few	TRBJ1-2	17	NA	TRBV28	CVSSLDIPTGSNYGYTF	TGTGTCAGCAGTTTAGATATCCCGACAGGTTCAAACTATGGCTACACCTTC
many	TRBJ2-2	12	NA	TRBV10-3	CAISDYTGELFF	TGTGCCATCAGTGACTACACCGGGGAGCTGTTTTTT
many	TRBJ2-1	17	NA	TRBV4-2	CASSQVSRKMGYNEQFF	TGTGCCAGCAGCCAAGTTTCCCGAAAAATGGGCTACAATGAGCAGTTCTTC
many	TRBJ1-1	14	NA	TRBV5-1	CASSGGVLNTEAFF	TGCGCCAGCAGCGGGGGGGTTCTCAACACTGAAGCTTTCTTT
many	TRBJ1-2	12	TRBD1	TRBV9	CASSETGGGYTF	TGTGCCAGCAGCGAGACAGGGGGCGGCTACACCTTC
NA	TRBJ1-2	15	NA	TRBV3-1	CASSPSKRGEIGYTF	TGTGCCAGCAGCCCCTCAAAGAGGGGTGAGATAGGCTACACCTTC
many	TRBJ2-5	13	NA	TRBV5-6	CASSLDSQETQYF	TGTGCCAGCAGCTTGGACTCGCAAGAGACCCAGTACTTC
NA	TRBJ2-7	12	NA	TRBV6-5	CESSNQGYEQYF	TGTGAAAGCAGTAACCAGGGGTACGAGCAGTACTTC
NA	TRBJ2-7	12	NA	TRBV30	CAWSLGTYEQYF	TGTGCCTGGAGCTTGGGAACCTACGAGCAGTACTTC
many	TRBJ2-1	13	NA	TRBV7-3	CASSPSGLSEQFF	TGTGCCAGCAGCCCCTCAGGGCTTAGTGAGCAGTTCTTC
few	TRBJ2-7	13	NA	TRBV28	CASSLGYSYEQYF	TGTGCCAGCAGTTTGGGGTACAGCTACGAGCAGTACTTC